The rows below give T cell receptor beta chains drawn from one sample of a study of cytomegalovirus exposure and HLA in healthy donors. Generated by immunoSEQ multiplex PCR, the TCRdb table keeps only in-frame clones and is missing some. The table lists 75,000 to 80,000 clones, 78% of them singletons. Sequencing was done on a sample of PBMCs. Receptor source: a woman aged 40 to 49 in good health and CMV-seropositive. Both conserved end residues are part of each CDR3. The order of the fields is J gene, D gene, clone size, CDR3 length, V gene, CDR3 protein, CDR3 DNA. The D gene is left open where the match is weak. The size of a clone is reported for some rows only, either as once, few or many, or as a class for expanded clones.

j_call: TRBJ1-2
d_call: TRBD1
clone_size: -
cdr3_length: 14
v_call: TRBV28
cdr3_aa: CASSSPGQGYGYTF
cdr3_nt: TGTGCCAGCAGTTCCCCGGGACAGGGTTATGGCTACACCTTC

j_call: TRBJ2-1
d_call: TRBD2
clone_size: -
cdr3_length: 14
v_call: TRBV18
cdr3_aa: CASSRTSGSNEQFF
cdr3_nt: TGTGCCAGCTCGCGGACTAGCGGGAGCAATGAGCAGTTCTTC

j_call: TRBJ2-1
d_call: TRBD1
clone_size: -
cdr3_length: 16
v_call: TRBV6-6
cdr3_aa: CASRPTRDRGHNEQFF
cdr3_nt: TGTGCCAGCAGACCGACCCGGGACAGGGGGCACAATGAGCAGTTCTTC

j_call: TRBJ2-2
d_call: -
clone_size: -
cdr3_length: 16
v_call: TRBV5-1
cdr3_aa: CASSLDRLANTGELFF
cdr3_nt: TGCGCCAGCAGCTTGGACAGGTTGGCGAACACCGGGGAGCTGTTTTTT

j_call: TRBJ2-3
d_call: -
clone_size: once
cdr3_length: 12
v_call: TRBV11-2
cdr3_aa: CASSALRDTQYF
cdr3_nt: TGTGCCAGCAGCGCCCTAAGAGATACGCAGTATTTT

j_call: TRBJ2-1
d_call: TRBD1
clone_size: -
cdr3_length: 16
v_call: TRBV14
cdr3_aa: CASSQMGQGKSNEQFF
cdr3_nt: TGTGCCAGCAGCCAGATGGGACAGGGGAAGAGCAATGAGCAGTTCTTC

j_call: TRBJ2-1
d_call: -
clone_size: -
cdr3_length: 15
v_call: TRBV11-3
cdr3_aa: CASSLGGDSYNEQFF
cdr3_nt: TGTGCCAGCAGCCTTGGCGGGGACTCCTACAATGAGCAGTTCTTC

j_call: TRBJ1-4
d_call: -
clone_size: few
cdr3_length: 14
v_call: TRBV6-1
cdr3_aa: CASRFDSANEKLFF
cdr3_nt: TGTGCCAGCAGATTCGACAGCGCTAATGAAAAACTGTTTTTT

j_call: TRBJ1-4
d_call: TRBD1
clone_size: -
cdr3_length: 14
v_call: TRBV7-9
cdr3_aa: CASEGDRDNEKLFF
cdr3_nt: TGTGCCAGCGAGGGGGACAGGGATAATGAAAAACTGTTTTTT

j_call: TRBJ2-5
d_call: -
clone_size: -
cdr3_length: 14
v_call: TRBV28
cdr3_aa: CASSFAGYRETQYF
cdr3_nt: TGTGCCAGCAGTTTCGCCGGGTATCGGGAGACCCAGTACTTC

j_call: TRBJ2-3
d_call: -
clone_size: -
cdr3_length: 14
v_call: TRBV27
cdr3_aa: CASSLEGGTDTQYF
cdr3_nt: TGTGCCAGCAGTTTAGAGGGGGGGACAGATACGCAGTATTTT

j_call: TRBJ1-2
d_call: TRBD1
clone_size: -
cdr3_length: 14
v_call: TRBV10-3
cdr3_aa: CAISDQGAIYGYTF
cdr3_nt: TGTGCCATCAGTGATCAGGGGGCTATCTATGGCTACACCTTC

j_call: TRBJ2-2
d_call: TRBD2
clone_size: -
cdr3_length: 15
v_call: TRBV7-3
cdr3_aa: CASSFSGGNTGELFF
cdr3_nt: TGTGCCAGCAGCTTTAGCGGGGGGAACACCGGGGAGCTGTTTTTT

j_call: TRBJ2-7
d_call: -
clone_size: -
cdr3_length: 12
v_call: TRBV30
cdr3_aa: CAWSRGSYEQYF
cdr3_nt: TGTGCCTGGAGTAGGGGGTCCTACGAGCAGTACTTC

j_call: TRBJ1-6
d_call: -
clone_size: -
cdr3_length: 14
v_call: TRBV27
cdr3_aa: CASSFGPYNSPLHF
cdr3_nt: TGTGCCAGCAGTTTTGGGCCCTATAATTCACCCCTCCACTTT

j_call: TRBJ2-2
d_call: TRBD1
clone_size: -
cdr3_length: 13
v_call: TRBV6-5
cdr3_aa: CASSPQGAGELFF
cdr3_nt: TGTGCCAGCAGTCCCCAGGGGGCCGGGGAGCTGTTTTTT

j_call: TRBJ1-2
d_call: TRBD1
clone_size: -
cdr3_length: 15
v_call: TRBV28
cdr3_aa: CASSLLQGAGYGYTF
cdr3_nt: TGTGCCAGCAGTTTATTACAGGGGGCGGGCTATGGCTACACCTTC

j_call: TRBJ2-2
d_call: TRBD1
clone_size: -
cdr3_length: 16
v_call: TRBV19
cdr3_aa: CASSTGYRGNTGELFF
cdr3_nt: TGTGCCAGTAGTACCGGATACAGGGGGAACACCGGGGAGCTGTTTTTT

j_call: TRBJ2-7
d_call: -
clone_size: once
cdr3_length: 16
v_call: TRBV4-2
cdr3_aa: CASSQDPQGRLVEQYF
cdr3_nt: TGTGCCAGCAGCCAAGATCCTCAGGGAAGGCTAGTCGAGCAGTACTTC

j_call: TRBJ2-3
d_call: -
clone_size: -
cdr3_length: 12
v_call: TRBV7-9
cdr3_aa: CSSSLGGDTQYF
cdr3_nt: TGTTCCAGCAGCTTAGGCGGGGATACGCAGTATTTT

j_call: TRBJ2-7
d_call: TRBD1
clone_size: once
cdr3_length: 13
v_call: TRBV5-1
cdr3_aa: CASSLRTGDEQYF
cdr3_nt: TGCGCCAGCAGCTTGAGGACAGGGGACGAGCAGTACTTC

j_call: TRBJ1-1
d_call: -
clone_size: -
cdr3_length: 16
v_call: TRBV28
cdr3_aa: CASRLPGTLQNTEAFF
cdr3_nt: TGTGCCAGCAGACTTCCCGGGACACTACAGAACACTGAAGCTTTCTTT

j_call: TRBJ2-2
d_call: -
clone_size: -
cdr3_length: 14
v_call: TRBV18
cdr3_aa: CASSLTGNTGELFF
cdr3_nt: TGTGCCAGCTCACTTACGGGGAACACCGGGGAGCTGTTTTTT

j_call: TRBJ2-7
d_call: -
clone_size: -
cdr3_length: 15
v_call: TRBV5-1
cdr3_aa: CASSWSLGDYYEQYF
cdr3_nt: TGCGCCAGCAGCTGGTCACTCGGAGACTACTACGAGCAGTACTTC

j_call: TRBJ2-3
d_call: TRBD1
clone_size: -
cdr3_length: 14
v_call: TRBV2
cdr3_aa: CATKGGTGGDTQYF
cdr3_nt: TGTGCCACAAAAGGAGGGACAGGGGGGGATACGCAGTATTTT

j_call: TRBJ2-7
d_call: -
clone_size: -
cdr3_length: 15
v_call: TRBV10-3
cdr3_aa: CAISVADRAGYEQYF
cdr3_nt: TGTGCCATCAGTGTGGCCGACAGGGCGGGGTACGAGCAGTACTTC

j_call: TRBJ2-2
d_call: -
clone_size: few
cdr3_length: 14
v_call: TRBV7-3
cdr3_aa: CASSLAGNTGELFF
cdr3_nt: TGTGCCAGCAGCTTAGCGGGGAACACCGGGGAGCTGTTTTTT

j_call: TRBJ2-7
d_call: TRBD2
clone_size: -
cdr3_length: 14
v_call: TRBV27
cdr3_aa: CASSATSGGYEQYF
cdr3_nt: TGTGCCAGCAGTGCGACTAGCGGGGGCTACGAGCAGTACTTC

j_call: TRBJ2-1
d_call: -
clone_size: -
cdr3_length: 14
v_call: TRBV27
cdr3_aa: CASSYLTGVREQFF
cdr3_nt: TGTGCCAGCAGCTACTTAACGGGGGTCCGTGAGCAGTTCTTC

j_call: TRBJ2-7
d_call: TRBD1
clone_size: -
cdr3_length: 14
v_call: TRBV5-1
cdr3_aa: CASSRTGGIYEQYF
cdr3_nt: TGCGCCAGCAGCCGGACAGGGGGAATCTACGAGCAGTACTTC

j_call: TRBJ2-5
d_call: TRBD2
clone_size: -
cdr3_length: 14
v_call: TRBV5-1
cdr3_aa: CASSPRRGEETQYF
cdr3_nt: TGCGCCAGCAGCCCCCGACGGGGGGAAGAGACCCAGTACTTC

j_call: TRBJ1-2
d_call: TRBD1
clone_size: -
cdr3_length: 13
v_call: TRBV6-5
cdr3_aa: CASRAWDRRTDTF
cdr3_nt: TGTGCCAGCAGAGCTTGGGACAGAAGAACGGACACCTTC

j_call: TRBJ1-4
d_call: -
clone_size: -
cdr3_length: 15
v_call: TRBV5-1
cdr3_aa: CASSSSGTTNEKLFF
cdr3_nt: TGCGCCAGCAGCAGCTCGGGGACAACTAATGAAAAACTGTTTTTT

j_call: TRBJ2-3
d_call: TRBD1
clone_size: -
cdr3_length: 16
v_call: TRBV5-1
cdr3_aa: CASSRGGTGDTDTQYF
cdr3_nt: TGCGCCAGCAGCCGGGGAGGGACAGGGGACACAGATACGCAGTATTTT

j_call: TRBJ2-1
d_call: -
clone_size: -
cdr3_length: 11
v_call: TRBV2
cdr3_aa: CASSEDTEQFF
cdr3_nt: TGTGCCAGCAGTGAGGACACTGAGCAGTTCTTC

j_call: TRBJ2-5
d_call: -
clone_size: -
cdr3_length: 12
v_call: TRBV2
cdr3_aa: CASAQGRETQYF
cdr3_nt: TGTGCCAGCGCACAGGGTCGAGAGACCCAGTACTTC

j_call: TRBJ2-3
d_call: -
clone_size: -
cdr3_length: 14
v_call: TRBV19
cdr3_aa: CASSMGHLTDTQYF
cdr3_nt: TGTGCCAGTAGTATGGGACACCTCACAGATACGCAGTATTTT

j_call: TRBJ2-7
d_call: -
clone_size: -
cdr3_length: 16
v_call: TRBV2
cdr3_aa: CASSDEWAVQSYEQYF
cdr3_nt: TGTGCCAGCAGTGATGAGTGGGCAGTACAGTCCTACGAGCAGTACTTC

j_call: TRBJ1-1
d_call: -
clone_size: -
cdr3_length: 12
v_call: TRBV29-1
cdr3_aa: CSVVTFNTEAFF
cdr3_nt: TGCAGCGTCGTAACTTTTAACACTGAAGCTTTCTTT

j_call: TRBJ1-5
d_call: -
clone_size: -
cdr3_length: 15
v_call: TRBV5-6
cdr3_aa: CASTTGTYSNQPQHF
cdr3_nt: TGTGCCAGCACCACGGGAACCTATAGCAATCAGCCCCAGCATTTT

j_call: TRBJ2-4
d_call: -
clone_size: -
cdr3_length: 15
v_call: TRBV5-8
cdr3_aa: CASSERQSAKNIQYF
cdr3_nt: TGTGCCAGCAGCGAACGACAGTCAGCCAAAAACATTCAGTACTTC

j_call: TRBJ2-7
d_call: -
clone_size: -
cdr3_length: 11
v_call: TRBV5-8
cdr3_aa: CASNPRYEQYF
cdr3_nt: TGTGCCAGCAACCCGCGCTACGAGCAGTACTTC

j_call: TRBJ1-3
d_call: -
clone_size: -
cdr3_length: 13
v_call: TRBV30
cdr3_aa: CAWRRDSGNTIYF
cdr3_nt: TGTGCCTGGAGGCGAGACTCTGGAAACACCATATATTTT

j_call: TRBJ1-5
d_call: -
clone_size: -
cdr3_length: 15
v_call: TRBV6-6
cdr3_aa: CASSPPNRDNQPQHF
cdr3_nt: TGTGCCAGCAGTCCCCCAAACAGGGACAATCAGCCCCAGCATTTT